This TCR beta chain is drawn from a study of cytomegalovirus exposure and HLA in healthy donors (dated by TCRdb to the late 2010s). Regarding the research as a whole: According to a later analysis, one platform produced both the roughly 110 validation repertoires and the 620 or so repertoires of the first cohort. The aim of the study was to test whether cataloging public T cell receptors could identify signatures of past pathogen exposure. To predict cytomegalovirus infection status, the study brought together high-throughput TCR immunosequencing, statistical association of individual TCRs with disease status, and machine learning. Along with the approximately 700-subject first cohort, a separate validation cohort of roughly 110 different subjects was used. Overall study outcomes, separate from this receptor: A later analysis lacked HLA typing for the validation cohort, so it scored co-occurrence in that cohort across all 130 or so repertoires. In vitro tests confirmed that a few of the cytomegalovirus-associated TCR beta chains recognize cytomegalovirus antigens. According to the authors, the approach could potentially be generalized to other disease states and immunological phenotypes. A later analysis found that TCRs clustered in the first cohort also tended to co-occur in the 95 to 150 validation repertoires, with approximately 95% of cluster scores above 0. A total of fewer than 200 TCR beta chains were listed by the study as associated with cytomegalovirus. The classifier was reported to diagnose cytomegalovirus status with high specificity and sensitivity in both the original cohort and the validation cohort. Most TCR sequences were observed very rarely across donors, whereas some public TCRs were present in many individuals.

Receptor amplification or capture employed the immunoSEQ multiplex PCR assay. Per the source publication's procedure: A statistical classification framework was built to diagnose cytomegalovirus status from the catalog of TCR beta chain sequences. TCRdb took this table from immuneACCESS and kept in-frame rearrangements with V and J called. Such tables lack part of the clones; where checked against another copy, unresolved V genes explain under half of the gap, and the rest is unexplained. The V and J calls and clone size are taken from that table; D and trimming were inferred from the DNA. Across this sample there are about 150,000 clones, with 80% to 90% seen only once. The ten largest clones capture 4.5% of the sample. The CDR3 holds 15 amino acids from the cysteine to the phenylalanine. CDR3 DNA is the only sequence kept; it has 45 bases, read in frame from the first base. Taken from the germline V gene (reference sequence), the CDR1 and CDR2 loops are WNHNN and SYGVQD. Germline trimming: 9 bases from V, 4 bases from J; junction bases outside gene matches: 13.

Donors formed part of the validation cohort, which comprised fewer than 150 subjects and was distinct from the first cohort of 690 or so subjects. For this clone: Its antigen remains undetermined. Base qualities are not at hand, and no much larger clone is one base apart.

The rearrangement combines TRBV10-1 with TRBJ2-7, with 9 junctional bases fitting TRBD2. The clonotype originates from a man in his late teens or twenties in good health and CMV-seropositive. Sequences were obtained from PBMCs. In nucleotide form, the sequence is TGCGCCAGAAATGACGTAGCGGGAGAGAGGTACGAGCAGTACTTC. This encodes CARNDVAGERYEQYF.